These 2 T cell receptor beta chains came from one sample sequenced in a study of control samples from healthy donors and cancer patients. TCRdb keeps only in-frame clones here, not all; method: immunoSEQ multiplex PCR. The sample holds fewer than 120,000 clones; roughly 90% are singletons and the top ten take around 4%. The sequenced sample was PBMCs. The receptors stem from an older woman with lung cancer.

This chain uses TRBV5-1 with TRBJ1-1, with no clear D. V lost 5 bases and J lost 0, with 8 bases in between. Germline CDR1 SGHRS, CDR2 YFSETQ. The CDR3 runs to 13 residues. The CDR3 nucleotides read TGCGCCAGCAGTAGTGGGATGAACACTGAAGCTTTCTTT. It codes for CASSSGMNTEAFF.

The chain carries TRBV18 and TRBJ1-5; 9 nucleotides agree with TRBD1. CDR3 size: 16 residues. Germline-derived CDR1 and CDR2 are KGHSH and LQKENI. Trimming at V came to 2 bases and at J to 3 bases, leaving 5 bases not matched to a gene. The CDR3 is CASSPGTGINNQPQHF. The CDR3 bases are TGTGCCAGCTCACCAGGGACAGGGATCAACAATCAGCCCCAGCATTTT.